This is a list of T cell receptor beta chains from one sample in a study of beta chain features in type 1 diabetes. TCRdb keeps only in-frame clones here, not all; method: immunoSEQ multiplex PCR. The sample consists of approximately 730,000 clones, roughly an eighth of them appearing once. The specimen sequenced was naive CD4+ T cells from blood. All receptors come from a man aged 18-30 years with type 1 diabetes. CDR3s include the opening cysteine and the closing phenylalanine or tryptophan. Each record gives: D gene, V gene, clone size, J gene, CDR3 protein. D genes are given only for firm matches. Expanded clones get a size class; other rows say once, few or many, or leave the size out.

D: -
V: TRBV7-8
size: few
J: TRBJ2-1
CDR3: CASSLEGLYGDEQFF

D: TRBD1
V: TRBV5-1
size: -
J: TRBJ1-1
CDR3: CASSLGSGQGGTEAFF

D: -
V: TRBV6-1
size: -
J: TRBJ2-6
CDR3: CASRETGTGANVLTF

D: TRBD2
V: TRBV7-9
size: few
J: TRBJ2-3
CDR3: CASSFYSGGGTDTQYF

D: -
V: TRBV2
size: few
J: TRBJ1-2
CDR3: CASSDQGPYGYTF

D: -
V: TRBV29-1
size: few
J: TRBJ1-4
CDR3: CSVAGQPNEKLFF

D: TRBD1
V: TRBV7-7
size: -
J: TRBJ2-2
CDR3: CASSGQGANTGELFF

D: -
V: TRBV4-2
size: -
J: TRBJ1-1
CDR3: CASNPDGLNTEAFF

D: -
V: TRBV25-1
size: few
J: TRBJ2-5
CDR3: CASSVGLMYQETQYF

D: -
V: TRBV7-3
size: -
J: TRBJ1-1
CDR3: CASSLGEDTEAFF

D: -
V: TRBV30
size: few
J: TRBJ2-3
CDR3: CAWSGSGDTQYF

D: -
V: TRBV9
size: few
J: TRBJ1-1
CDR3: CASSLAMNTEAFF

D: TRBD1
V: TRBV4-1
size: -
J: TRBJ1-1
CDR3: CASSQGQGKSFQEAFF

D: -
V: TRBV6-5
size: -
J: TRBJ2-7
CDR3: CASSVQGYEQYF

D: TRBD2
V: TRBV29-1
size: -
J: TRBJ2-5
CDR3: CSGLPGLAGYDQETQYF

D: TRBD1
V: TRBV7-9
size: few
J: TRBJ2-6
CDR3: CASSWGQGVSGANVLTF

D: TRBD1
V: TRBV29-1
size: few
J: TRBJ2-2
CDR3: CSVGGTGNTGELFF

D: -
V: TRBV2
size: few
J: TRBJ1-5
CDR3: CASSGQWNQPQHF

D: -
V: TRBV27
size: once
J: TRBJ2-5
CDR3: CASSLLGLETQYF

D: TRBD1
V: TRBV5-6
size: -
J: TRBJ1-4
CDR3: CASSGTATNEKLFF

D: TRBD1
V: TRBV10-3
size: few
J: TRBJ1-2
CDR3: CATRHGQGTDGYTF

D: -
V: TRBV7-2
size: -
J: TRBJ1-1
CDR3: CASSLNVGSWTEAFF

D: TRBD1
V: TRBV30
size: few
J: TRBJ2-7
CDR3: CAWRQGAPYEQYF

D: -
V: TRBV7-2
size: -
J: TRBJ2-5
CDR3: CASSVTGETQYF

D: TRBD1
V: TRBV19
size: -
J: TRBJ1-5
CDR3: CASSGQGGNQPQHF

D: TRBD1
V: TRBV10-3
size: few
J: TRBJ1-6
CDR3: CAALSGTGMSPLHF

D: -
V: TRBV4-1
size: few
J: TRBJ2-5
CDR3: CASSPEWAMETQYF

D: TRBD1
V: TRBV27
size: -
J: TRBJ2-5
CDR3: CASSFGQAPQETQYF

D: -
V: TRBV6-1
size: few
J: TRBJ2-1
CDR3: CASSEQQESNEQFF

D: -
V: TRBV6-5
size: -
J: TRBJ1-6
CDR3: CASIRGSIDSPLHF

D: TRBD1
V: TRBV18
size: -
J: TRBJ2-7
CDR3: CASSPPRTGREDEQYF

D: -
V: TRBV15
size: -
J: TRBJ2-1
CDR3: CATSRNTGTPPGEQFF

D: -
V: TRBV30
size: -
J: TRBJ1-2
CDR3: CAWSGQGWRINYGYTF

D: -
V: TRBV7-9
size: -
J: TRBJ1-1
CDR3: CASSLGRRENTEAFF

D: -
V: TRBV5-4
size: few
J: TRBJ1-1
CDR3: CASGRTANTEAFF

D: -
V: TRBV28
size: few
J: TRBJ2-2
CDR3: CASSLPRDTGELFF

D: -
V: TRBV21-1
size: -
J: TRBJ1-6
CDR3: CASSKGGKASPPLHF

D: -
V: TRBV30
size: few
J: TRBJ1-5
CDR3: CAWGVGGAPQHF